What follows are 26 T cell receptor beta chains derived from one specimen sequenced in a study of tumor-infiltrating lymphocytes in primary liver carcinoma. Both blood RNA, taken from unsorted whole blood, and germline DNA were extracted. Production of TCR beta cDNA used around 460 ng total RNA together with a constant-region primer. Investigators got TCR beta libraries out of three nested multiplex PCR rounds, done with slightly modified ARM-PCR. It was with TRBV1-TRBV30 forward primers and a C-beta reverse primer that the first two PCR rounds were run, at roughly 11 cycles each. TCRdb ran MiXCR on the multiplex PCR reads and lists one entry per CDR3 protein. The table has about 310,000 distinct CDR3 sequences, roughly two thirds seen once. Sequencing was carried out using peripheral blood. Receptors were obtained from a man in his forties with primary liver carcinoma and hepatitis B virus infection.

Remarks on this clonotype: The CDR3 does not end in the conserved phenylalanine or tryptophan, so this is likely a read error. This rearrangement joins TRBV29-1 to TRBJ1-1, with D hard to call. Trimming cost V 4 bases and J 8 bases, with 8 bases left between them. The germline V gene encodes CDR1 SQVTM and CDR2 ANQGSEA. The CDR3 extends over 10 amino acids. For the CDR3, the DNA is TGCAGCGTTGTCCTAGGCGAAGCTTTCTCT. It codes for CSVVLGEAFS.

This chain joins TRBV4-2 and TRBJ2-1, with D possibly TRBD2 on 5 matching bases. Germline V gene data show CDR1 as LGHNA and CDR2 as YNFKEQ. The CDR3 runs to 17 residues. The V end lost 1 base, the J end lost 6 bases, and 19 bases lay between the germline ends. CDR3 nucleotide sequence: TGTGCCAGCAGCCAAGGGATCTCGGGCGGAGGCTGCAATGAGCAGTTCTTC. Its translation: CASSQGISGGGCNEQFF.

Many counts were recorded for this clonotype. CDR3 coding DNA: TGCAGCGTTGAAGTCCTTGGAGCGGGAGGGCCCTACGAGCAGTACTTC. Its protein is CSVEVLGAGGPYEQYF. The chain links TRBV29-1 to TRBJ2-7; 10 positions agree with TRBD2. V was clipped by 1 base and J by 2 bases; unmatched bases: 8. The CDR3 covers 16 residues. CDR1 SQVTM and CDR2 ANQGSEA come from the germline V gene.

Of note for this clonotype: A junction end diverges from the germline sequence, so it may reflect a read error. The chain joins TRBV29-1 to TRBJ2-7; 7 bases agree with TRBD2. The CDR3 is 13 amino acids. CDR1 is SQVTM, CDR2 ANQGSEA, per germline. The CDR3, as DNA: TGCAGCTGGTCCCCCGGCGCGGGAGTCGAGCAGTATTTC. Translating it yields CSWSPGAGVEQYF.

The chain employs TRBV24-1 and TRBJ1-5, with D possibly being TRBD1 (6 bases). The V end lost 4 bases, the J end lost 2 bases, and 11 bases lay between the germline ends. There are 15 residues in the CDR3. Germline lookup yields CDR1 KGHDR and CDR2 SFDVKD. The CDR3 here is CATSDTGHGNQPQHF. The DNA of the CDR3 is TGTGCCACCAGTGACACAGGGCACGGCAATCAGCCCCAGCATTTT.

In its sample, this clonotype was seen many times. This rearrangement joins TRBV29-1 to TRBJ1-1; TRBD1 matches 7 bases. The germline V gene has CDR1 SQVTM and CDR2 ANQGSEA. This CDR3 contains 13 residues. Losses at the gene ends were 4 bases for V and 8 bases for J; bases not matched to a gene: 10. The CDR3 reads CSVGRGEQGEAFF. CDR3 sequence (DNA): TGCAGCGTTGGGAGGGGAGAACAGGGGGAAGCTTTCTTT.

As concerns this clonotype: The final CDR3 position lacks the conserved phenylalanine or tryptophan, pointing to a likely read error. This chain joins TRBV12-3 or TRBV12-4 and TRBJ1-2; TRBD1 agrees at 7 bases. The junction had 7 bases not matched to a gene; V was cut back by 4 bases and J by 8 bases. CDR3 length: 13 amino acids. The CDR3 here is CASSSTGRLGYTS. The CDR3 DNA reads TGTGCCAGCAGTTCGACAGGGAGGCTCGGCTACACCTCT.

In the case of this clonotype: A much bigger clone sits one base away, suggesting this may be a read error. The CDR3 protein is CAISTDNSLYGYTF. The CDR3 coding sequence is TGTGCCATCAGTACGGACAACTCGTTGTATGGCTACACCTTC. J is TRBJ1-2 and V is TRBV10-3; the D gene is possibly TRBD1 (5 bases). V lost 5 bases and J 5 bases, leaving 15 bases between the germline ends. The CDR3 is 14 amino acids. The V gene's germline CDR1 is ENHRY and CDR2 SYGVKD.

On this clonotype: One base away lies a much larger clone, so this may be a sequencing read error. The chain links TRBV6-1 to TRBJ1-1; no definite D call. Germline assignment: CDR1 MNHNS and CDR2 SASEGT. CDR3 length equals 11 residues. The CDR3 DNA is TGTGCCTGCAGTGAAGCTGGTGAAGCTTTCTTT. It specifies CACSEAGEAFF.

This clonotype was counted ten times or more. This rearrangement joins TRBV6-2 or TRBV6-3 to TRBJ2-1; 8 bases agree with TRBD2. The germline CDR1 and CDR2 sequences are MNHEY and SVGEGT. The J segment lost 5 bases and the V segment lost 5 bases, leaving 11 bases of the junction unmatched. CDR3 length equals 16 residues. CDR3 amino acids: CASSRTRHGGDNEQFF. In DNA, the CDR3 is TGTGCCAGCAGTCGAACCCGTCACGGGGGGGACAATGAGCAGTTCTTC.

In this sample, this clonotype turned up once. A single base separates this from a much larger clone, so it may be a read error. Here the CDR3 omits its conserved ending phenylalanine or tryptophan, so a read error is the likely source. J is TRBJ1-1 and V is TRBV10-3; D is uncertain. The CDR3 sequence is 13 residues long. V dropped 3 bases and J dropped 1 base, with 6 bases sitting between them. Germline CDR1 ENHRY, CDR2 SYGVKD. The CDR3 spells CAISDGPNTEAFS. The CDR3 DNA follows: TGTGCCATCAGTGACGGACCGAACACTGAAGCTTTCTCT.

Comment on this clonotype: No conserved phenylalanine or tryptophan ends this CDR3, so it is likely a read error. No DNA is shown, since the ends of the CDR3 on it are uncertain; the CDR3 is the one TCRdb lists. The chain carries TRBV11-1 and TRBJ2-7. The CDR3 extends over 13 residues, inclusive of both ends. Looked up from germline, CDR1 is SGHAT and CDR2 is FQDESV (reference sequence). CDR3 sequence reads: CASRGKRSYDQYL.

Worth noting for this clonotype: A read error may account for a junction end that differs from germline. The gene calls are TRBV7-8 and TRBJ1-5; a weak D match, TRBD1 (5 bases). The CDR3 loop spans 16 amino acids. The germline V gene has CDR1 SGHVS and CDR2 FQNEAQ. The CDR3: CVSSPLRGGGNQPQHF. The CDR3, as DNA: TGTGTCAGCAGTCCCCTACGGGGGGGAGGAAATCAGCCCCAGCATTTT.

In the case of this clonotype: The missing conserved phenylalanine or tryptophan at the end of this CDR3 makes a read error likely. This chain links TRBV28 with TRBJ1-2; the D is unclear. The germline V gene has CDR1 MDHEN and CDR2 SYDVKM. V shed 7 bases and J shed 4 bases, with 10 bases lying between them. The length of the CDR3 is 12 residues. CDR3 bases: TGTGCCAGCATGGAGAAGGCCTATGGCTACACCTCC. It translates to CASMEKAYGYTS.

As regards this clonotype: This may stem from a read error, because a much larger clone lies one nucleotide away. The chain uses TRBV6-1 and TRBJ2-2, with 8 bases that match TRBD1. The J segment lost 7 bases and the V segment lost 3 bases, leaving 7 bases of the junction unmatched. Germline V gene data show CDR1 as MNHNS and CDR2 as SASEGT. The CDR3 totals 15 residues. The CDR3 DNA is TGTGCCAGCAGTGACAGGGGGCGCCTGTACGGGGAGCTGTTTTTT. Protein sequence: CASSDRGRLYGELFF.

The chain links TRBV6-2 or TRBV6-3 to TRBJ2-3; D gene ambiguous. Trimming took off 5 bases at V and 4 bases at J, with 28 bases between the two ends. The CDR3 length is 19 residues. Germline V gene data show CDR1 as MNHEY and CDR2 as SVGEGT. The CDR3 coding sequence is TGTGCCAGCAGTGCGCCAAGGAGCGTGAGGCCCTGGTTAGCAGATACGCAGTATTTT. Translated, it gives CASSAPRSVRPWLADTQYF.

The table lists this clonotype with many counts. CDR3 sequence: CASSLKAEAFF. For the CDR3, the DNA is TGTGCCAGCAGCTTGAAGGCTGAAGCTTTCTTT. The rearrangement joins TRBV5-5 to TRBJ1-1, with D unresolved. The CDR3 consists of 11 residues. CDR1 is SGHKS and CDR2 is YYEKEE in the germline V gene (reference sequence). V lost 1 base and J lost 6, with 4 bases in between.

This clonotype was seen a handful of times. The CDR3 loop reads CASSTRTGDYGYTF. CDR3 DNA sequence: TGTGCCAGCAGTACCCGGACAGGGGACTATGGCTACACCTTC. This chain links TRBV6-6 with TRBJ1-2; TRBD1 aligns across 9 bases. The CDR3 runs 14 residues. Unmatched junction bases numbered 4, after V lost 5 bases and J lost 3 bases. Germline V CDR1 and CDR2: MNHNY, SVGAGI (reference sequence).

Notes on this clonotype: Since the CDR3 does not end with the conserved phenylalanine or tryptophan, this likely comes from a read error. It is unclear where the CDR3 begins or ends on the DNA, so no DNA is shown, and the CDR3 is as TCRdb lists it. The rearrangement links TRBV6-2 or TRBV6-3 to TRBJ2-5. Germline V gene sequence: CDR1 MNHEY, CDR2 SVGEGT. The CDR3 length equals 13 residues, ends included. The CDR3 spells CASSYAPQETHYL.

The chain has TRBV6-5 and TRBJ2-5; 7 bases match TRBD1. Germline CDR1 reads MNHEY; CDR2 reads SVGAGI. Trimming cost V 6 bases and J 11 bases; bases outside gene matches: 12. CDR3 length: 13 amino acids. This CDR3 is CASSKQGLEAQYF. CDR3 DNA sequence: TGTGCCAGCAGCAAACAGGGGTTGGAGGCTCAGTACTTC.

About this clonotype itself: A read error may be the cause here, since a much bigger clone is one base away. The V call is TRBV6-5, the J call TRBJ2-2, with D hard to call. The CDR3 is 14 residues long. Germline lookup yields CDR1 MNHEY and CDR2 SVGAGI. The CDR3 DNA is TGTACCAGCAGTTACAGCTGGGACACCGGGGAGCTGTTTTTT. Residues: CTSSYSWDTGELFF.

Only one count was recorded for this clonotype. V gene TRBV28 combines with J gene TRBJ1-1; D might be TRBD1 (5 bases). Germline assignment: CDR1 MDHEN and CDR2 SYDVKM. The length of the CDR3 is 15 residues. V was pared by 4 bases and J by 0 bases, with 12 bases between. CDR3 in amino acids: CASSSPTALNTEAFF. The CDR3 coding sequence is TGTGCCAGCAGTTCCCCGACAGCTTTGAACACTGAAGCTTTCTTT.

The V and J genes are TRBV24-1 and TRBJ2-1; the D gene is possibly TRBD1 (6 bases). This CDR3 region has 13 residues. Germline V CDR1 and CDR2: KGHDR, SFDVKD. Trimming took 3 bases from V and 15 from J, leaving 17 bases between them. DNA for the CDR3: TGTGCCACCAGTGATGCAGGGGCCAATGAGTGGTTCTTC. Its protein product is CATSDAGANEWFF.

Note on this clonotype: Given the absence of the conserved phenylalanine or tryptophan at the CDR3 end, a read error is likely. This chain joins TRBV11-2 and TRBJ2-7; D is uncertain. Germline-derived CDR1 and CDR2 are SGHAT and FQNNGV. This CDR3 is 15 amino acids long. The CDR3 DNA reads TGCGCCAGCAGCTTAAACATAGGGCTAGATTCCGAGCAGTACCTC. Its translation is CASSLNIGLDSEQYL.

This clonotype was detected a few times. V usage is TRBV11-2 and J usage is TRBJ2-1; no clear D. V dropped 5 bases and J dropped 4 bases, with 15 bases sitting between them. Germline lookup yields CDR1 SGHAT and CDR2 FQNNGV. The CDR3 runs to 15 residues. In DNA form, the CDR3 reads TGTGCCAGCAGCCGGAGCACAGAGCTTTACAATGAGCAGTTCTTC. Translated, it gives CASSRSTELYNEQFF.

About this clonotype itself: A much larger clone is a single base away; this may be a read error. The V gene is TRBV7-9, the J gene TRBJ2-1; the D is unclear. The germline V gene encodes CDR1 SEHNR and CDR2 FQNEAQ (reference sequence). The CDR3 is made up of 11 amino acids. Here the CDR3 DNA reads TGTGCCAACAGCCATGACGATGAGCAGTTCTTC. The encoded protein is CANSHDDEQFF.